Below, one T cell receptor (beta chain) is given with its context. Antigen specificity is unknown. This CDR3 comprises 15 residues. V shed 1 base and J shed 4 bases, with 12 bases lying between them. Germline V CDR1 and CDR2: SGHTA, FQGNSA. CMV status came from CD4+ T cell IFNgamma after overnight CMV lysate stimulation of fresh PBMCs. Sequential positive selection took CD4 T cells first, then CD8 T cells. This sample was taken from a study of naive and memory T cell subsets. Study outcomes and limitations: From naive to CM, EM and EMRA, diversity decreased and Gini increased.

An equimolar mix of two oligonucleotides served as the beta constant-region primer for TRBC1 and TRBC2. Four rounds of PCR amplified the ligated cDNA using nested alpha and beta constant-region primers plus SP2. TCRdb itself ran the UMI-ligation and nested PCR reads through MiXCR, one entry per CDR3 protein. Of approximately 82,000 distinct CDR3 sequences listed, approximately 6.5% were seen once; the top ten hold 1.6%. The clonotype was recovered from a human donor in good health. What was sequenced was central memory CD4+ T cells from blood. The chain combines TRBV7-2 with TRBJ2-3; D remains unclear. The CDR3 spells CASSLGGHGPDTQYF. CDR3 coding DNA: TGTGCCAGCAGCTTAGGAGGTCACGGTCCAGATACGCAGTATTTT.